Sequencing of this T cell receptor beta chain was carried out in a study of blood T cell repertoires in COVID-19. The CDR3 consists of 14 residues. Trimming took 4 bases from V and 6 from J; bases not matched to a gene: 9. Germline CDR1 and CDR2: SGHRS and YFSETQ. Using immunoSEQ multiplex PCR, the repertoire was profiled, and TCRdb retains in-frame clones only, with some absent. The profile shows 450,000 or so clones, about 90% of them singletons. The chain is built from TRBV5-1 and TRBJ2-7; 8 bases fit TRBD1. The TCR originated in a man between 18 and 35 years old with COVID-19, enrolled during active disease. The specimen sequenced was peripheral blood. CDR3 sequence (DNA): TGCGCCAGCAGCCCCCGGACAGGGATGGGCGAGCAGTACTTC. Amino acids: CASSPRTGMGEQYF.